Given below is one T cell receptor beta chain in context. The antigen is unknown. Treatment of the sample: oral pan-JAK inhibitor, 5-10 mg twice daily. The data derive from a study of CD8+ T cells in alopecia areata. Turning to the study itself: It was oral tofacitinib, at 5 to 10 mg twice daily, that treated patients received.

Overall study results and limits: In lesional scalp, particularly from alopecia totalis/universalis, clonality was higher than in normal scalp. Whereas mice showed it more clearly, TCR sharing across patients was murkier, possibly because of HLA. It was observed that many expanded lesional clones persisted in scalp and blood during tofacitinib.

TCR sequencing used cDNA made by reverse transcription of extracted RNA. Assay used: immunoSEQ multiplex PCR; TCRdb lists only in-frame clones, some missing. The repertoire holds roughly 98,000 clones, with 50% to 75% as singletons. In germline, CDR1 is SGHNT, CDR2 YYREEE (reference sequence). This CDR3 is 11 amino acids long. V dropped 4 bases and J dropped 6 bases, with 8 bases sitting between them. The chain carries TRBV5-4 and TRBJ2-7, with unresolved D. Sequenced material: CD8+ T cells sorted from blood, taken at week 4, from a patient treated with tofacitinib. The source is a human donor with alopecia areata. CDR3 sequence: CASSLSSEQYF. CDR3 bases: TGTGCCAGCAGCCTCTCTTCCGAGCAGTACTTC. Filled out from reference TRBV5-4 and TRBJ2-7, the complete variable domain reads ETGVTQSPTHLIKTRGQQVTLRCSSQSGHNTVSWYQQALGQGPQFIFQYYREEENGRGNFPPRFSGLQFPNYSSELNVNALELDDSALYLCASSLSSEQYFGPGTRLTVT.